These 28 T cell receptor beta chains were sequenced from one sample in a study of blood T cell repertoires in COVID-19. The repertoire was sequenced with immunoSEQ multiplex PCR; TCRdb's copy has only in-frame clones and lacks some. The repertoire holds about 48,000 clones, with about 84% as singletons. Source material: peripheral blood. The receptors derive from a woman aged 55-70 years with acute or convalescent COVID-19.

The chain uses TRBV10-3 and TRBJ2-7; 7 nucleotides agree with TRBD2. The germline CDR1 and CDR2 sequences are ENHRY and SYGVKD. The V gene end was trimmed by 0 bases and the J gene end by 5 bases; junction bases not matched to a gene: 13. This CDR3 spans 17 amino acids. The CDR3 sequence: CAISESRLGRGNDEQYF. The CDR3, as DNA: TGTGCCATCAGTGAGTCGCGTCTGGGGCGGGGGAACGACGAGCAGTACTTC.

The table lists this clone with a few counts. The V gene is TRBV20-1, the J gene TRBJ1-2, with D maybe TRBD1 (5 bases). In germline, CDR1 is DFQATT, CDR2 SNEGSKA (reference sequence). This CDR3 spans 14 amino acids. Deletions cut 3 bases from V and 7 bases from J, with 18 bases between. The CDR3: CSASDQGYKGGYTF. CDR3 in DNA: TGCAGTGCTAGTGACCAGGGTTACAAAGGTGGCTACACCTTC.

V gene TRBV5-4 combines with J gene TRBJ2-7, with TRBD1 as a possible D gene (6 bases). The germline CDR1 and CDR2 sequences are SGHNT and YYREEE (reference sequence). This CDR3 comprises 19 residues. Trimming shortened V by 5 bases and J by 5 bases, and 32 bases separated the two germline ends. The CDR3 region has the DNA TGTGCCAGCAGTTTAGACGCTTTCCTTCCCGGGACACCGGACCACGAGCAGTACTTC. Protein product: CASSLDAFLPGTPDHEQYF.

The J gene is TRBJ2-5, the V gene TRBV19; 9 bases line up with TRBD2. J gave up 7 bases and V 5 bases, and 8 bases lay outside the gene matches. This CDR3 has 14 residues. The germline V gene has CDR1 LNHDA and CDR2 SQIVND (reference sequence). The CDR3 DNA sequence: TGTGCCAGTAGTTTGGGACTAGCTAGAGGGACCCAGTACTTC. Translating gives CASSLGLARGTQYF.

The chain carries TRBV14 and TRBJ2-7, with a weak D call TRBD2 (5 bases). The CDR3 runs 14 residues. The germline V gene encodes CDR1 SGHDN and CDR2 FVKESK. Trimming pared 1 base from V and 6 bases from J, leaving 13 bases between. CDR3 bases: TGTGCCAGCAGCCAAGTTCCAGGTGCGGGCGAGCAGTACTTC. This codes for CASSQVPGAGEQYF.

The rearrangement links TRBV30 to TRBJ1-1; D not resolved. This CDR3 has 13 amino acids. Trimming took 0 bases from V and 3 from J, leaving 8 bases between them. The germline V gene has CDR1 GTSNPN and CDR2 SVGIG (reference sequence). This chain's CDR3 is CAWSVRVYTEAFF. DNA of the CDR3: TGTGCCTGGAGTGTACGAGTTTACACTGAAGCTTTCTTT.

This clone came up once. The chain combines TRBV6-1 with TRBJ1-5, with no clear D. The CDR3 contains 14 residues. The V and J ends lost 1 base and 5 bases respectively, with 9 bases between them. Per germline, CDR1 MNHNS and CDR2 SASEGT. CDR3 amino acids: CASSEGGGYQPQHF. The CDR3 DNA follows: TGTGCCAGCAGTGAAGGGGGAGGGTATCAGCCCCAGCATTTT.

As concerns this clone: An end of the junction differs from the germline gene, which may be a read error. CDR3 residues: CASSLGPRVEYGQYF. CDR3 nucleotides: TGTGCCAGCAGCTTAGGTCCTCGGGTGGAGTACGGGCAGTACTTC. The chain joins TRBV7-2 to TRBJ2-7, with D uncertain. This CDR3 has 15 amino acids. Germline V gene sequence: CDR1 SGHTA, CDR2 FQGNSA.

The CDR3 sequence: CASSLTANYGYTF. The CDR3 DNA reads TGTGCCAGCAGCCTTACAGCTAACTATGGCTACACCTTC. This chain uses TRBV5-4 with TRBJ1-2; no firm D call. Germline V gives CDR1 SGHNT, CDR2 YYREEE (reference sequence). Trimming cost V 4 bases and J 0 bases, with 7 bases left between them. The CDR3 totals 13 residues.

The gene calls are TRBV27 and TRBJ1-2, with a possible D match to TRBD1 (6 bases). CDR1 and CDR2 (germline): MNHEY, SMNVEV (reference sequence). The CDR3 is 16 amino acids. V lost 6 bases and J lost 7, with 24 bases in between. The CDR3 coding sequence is TGTGCCAGCAGCCAAACACCCTCCGGGGGGGCGCGTGGCTACACCTTC. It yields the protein CASSQTPSGGARGYTF.

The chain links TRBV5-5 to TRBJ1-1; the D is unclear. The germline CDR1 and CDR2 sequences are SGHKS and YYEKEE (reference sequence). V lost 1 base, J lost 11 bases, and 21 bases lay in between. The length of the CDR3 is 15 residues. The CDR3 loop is CASSLSFAVELTAFF. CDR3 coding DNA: TGTGCCAGCAGCTTGTCCTTCGCGGTAGAGTTGACTGCTTTCTTT.

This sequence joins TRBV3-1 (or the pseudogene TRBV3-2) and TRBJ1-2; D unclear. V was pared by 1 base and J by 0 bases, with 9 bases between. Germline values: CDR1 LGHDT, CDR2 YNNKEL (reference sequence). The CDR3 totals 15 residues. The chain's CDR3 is CASSQGVVANYGYTF. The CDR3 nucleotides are TGTGCCAGCAGCCAAGGCGTGGTGGCTAACTATGGCTACACCTTC.

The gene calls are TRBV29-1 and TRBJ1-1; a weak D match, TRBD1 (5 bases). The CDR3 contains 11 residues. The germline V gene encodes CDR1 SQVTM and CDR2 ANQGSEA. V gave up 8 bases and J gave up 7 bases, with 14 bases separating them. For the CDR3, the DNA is TGCAGCTTCAGGGATAGTGGTGAAGCTTTCTTT. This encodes CSFRDSGEAFF. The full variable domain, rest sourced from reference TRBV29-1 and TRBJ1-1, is SAVISQKPSRDICQRGTSLTIQCQVDSQVTMMFWYRQQPGQSLTLIATANQGSEATYESGFVIDKFPISRPNLTFSTLTVSNMSPEDSSIYLCSFRDSGEAFFGQGTRLTVV.

CDR3 coding DNA: TGCGCCAGCAAGGTATCTGCGACAAATACGATCGAGGGCTACACCTTC. As protein: CASKVSATNTIEGYTF. This chain connects TRBV5-1 to TRBJ1-2, with D uncertain. Germline assignment: CDR1 SGHRS and CDR2 YFSETQ. The CDR3 consists of 16 residues. Trimming shortened V by 6 bases and J by 8 bases, and 26 bases separated the two germline ends. Based on the CDR3 plus reference TRBV5-1 and TRBJ1-2, the full variable domain is KAGVTQTPRYLIKTRGQQVTLSCSPISGHRSVSWYQQTPGQGLQFLFEYFSETQRNKGNFPGRFSGRQFSNSRSEMNVSTLELGDSALYLCASKVSATNTIEGYTFGSGTRLTVV.

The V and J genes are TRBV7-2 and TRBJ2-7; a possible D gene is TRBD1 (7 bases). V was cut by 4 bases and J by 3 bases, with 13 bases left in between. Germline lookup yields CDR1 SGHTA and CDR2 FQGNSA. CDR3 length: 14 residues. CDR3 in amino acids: CASSSRQGLYEQYF. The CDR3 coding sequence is TGTGCCAGCAGCTCGCGACAGGGACTCTACGAGCAGTACTTC.

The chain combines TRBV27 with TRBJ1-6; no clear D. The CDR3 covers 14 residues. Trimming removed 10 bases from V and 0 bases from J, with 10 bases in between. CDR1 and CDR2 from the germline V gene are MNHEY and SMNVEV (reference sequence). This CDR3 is CATSKSSYNSPLHF. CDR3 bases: TGTGCCACCAGCAAGAGCTCCTATAATTCACCCCTCCACTTT.

In DNA, the CDR3 is TGTGCCATCAGTGAAACTAGCCTGGGCAATGAGCAGTTCTTC. Translating it yields CAISETSLGNEQFF. The J gene is TRBJ2-1, the V gene TRBV10-3; tentatively, D is TRBD2 (6 bases). Looked up from germline, CDR1 is ENHRY and CDR2 is SYGVKD. The CDR3 is 14 amino acids. V was trimmed by 3 bases and J by 6 bases, leaving 12 bases between them.

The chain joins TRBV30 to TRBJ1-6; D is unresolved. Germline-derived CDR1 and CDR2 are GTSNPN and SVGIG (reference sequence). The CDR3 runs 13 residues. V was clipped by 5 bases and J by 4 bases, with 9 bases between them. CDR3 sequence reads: CAWVREYNSPLHF. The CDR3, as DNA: TGTGCCTGGGTGAGGGAATATAATTCACCCCTCCACTTT.

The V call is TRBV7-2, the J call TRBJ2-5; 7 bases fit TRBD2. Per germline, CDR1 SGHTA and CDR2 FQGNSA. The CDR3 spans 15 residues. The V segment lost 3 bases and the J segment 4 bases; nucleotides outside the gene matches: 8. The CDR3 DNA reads TGTGCCAGCAGCTTCTCCGCGGGGGAGGGAGAGACCCAGTACTTC. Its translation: CASSFSAGEGETQYF.

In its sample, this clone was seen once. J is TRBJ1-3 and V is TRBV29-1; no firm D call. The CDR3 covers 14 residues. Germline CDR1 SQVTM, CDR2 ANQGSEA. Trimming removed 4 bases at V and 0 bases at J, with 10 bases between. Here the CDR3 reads CSVATRRSGNTIYF. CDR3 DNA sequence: TGCAGCGTTGCGACACGCCGCTCTGGAAACACCATATATTTT.

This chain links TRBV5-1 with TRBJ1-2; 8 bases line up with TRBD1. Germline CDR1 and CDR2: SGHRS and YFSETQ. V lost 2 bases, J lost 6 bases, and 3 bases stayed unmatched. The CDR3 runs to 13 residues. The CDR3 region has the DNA TGCGCCAGCAGCTTCAGGGGGCGGGATGGCTACACCTTC. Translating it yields CASSFRGRDGYTF. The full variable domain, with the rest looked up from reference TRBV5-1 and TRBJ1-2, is KAGVTQTPRYLIKTRGQQVTLSCSPISGHRSVSWYQQTPGQGLQFLFEYFSETQRNKGNFPGRFSGRQFSNSRSEMNVSTLELGDSALYLCASSFRGRDGYTFGSGTRLTVV.

This CDR3 is CASRAGDYEQYF. CDR3 nucleotide sequence: TGTGCCAGCAGAGCGGGCGATTACGAGCAGTACTTC. This rearrangement joins TRBV12-3 or TRBV12-4 to TRBJ2-7; the D gene is possibly TRBD2 (6 bases). The ends were cut back, 6 bases at V and 4 bases at J, with 10 bases in the middle. This CDR3 comprises 12 residues.

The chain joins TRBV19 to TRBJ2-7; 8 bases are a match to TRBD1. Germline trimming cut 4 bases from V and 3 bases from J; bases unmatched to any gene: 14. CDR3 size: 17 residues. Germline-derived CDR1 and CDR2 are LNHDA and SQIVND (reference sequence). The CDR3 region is CASSTGTGVLGRYEQYF. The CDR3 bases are TGTGCCAGTAGTACGGGGACAGGTGTTCTCGGCCGCTACGAGCAGTACTTC.

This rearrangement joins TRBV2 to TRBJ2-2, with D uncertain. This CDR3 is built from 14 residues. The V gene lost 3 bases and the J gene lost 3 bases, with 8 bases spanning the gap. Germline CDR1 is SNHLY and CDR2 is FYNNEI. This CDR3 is CASSDTVDTGELFF. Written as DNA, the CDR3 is TGTGCCAGCAGTGACACTGTGGACACCGGGGAGCTGTTTTTT.

Written as DNA, the CDR3 is TGCGCCAGCAGCTATCTCGGAGGGGAATTAATTGGAAACACCATATATTTT. This codes for CASSYLGGELIGNTIYF. The rearrangement links TRBV5-1 to TRBJ1-3; TRBD1 might be the D (5 bases). This CDR3 is 17 amino acids long. V was shortened by 3 bases and J by 3 bases, with 19 bases between the two germline ends. Germline loops: CDR1 SGHRS, CDR2 YFSETQ.

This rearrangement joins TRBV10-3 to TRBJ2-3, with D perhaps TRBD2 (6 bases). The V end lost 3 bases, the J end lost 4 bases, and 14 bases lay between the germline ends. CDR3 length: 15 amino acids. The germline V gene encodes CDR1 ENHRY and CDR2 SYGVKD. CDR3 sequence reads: CAISDSGVSADTQYF. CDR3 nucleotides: TGTGCCATCAGTGACTCGGGGGTCAGTGCAGATACGCAGTATTTT.

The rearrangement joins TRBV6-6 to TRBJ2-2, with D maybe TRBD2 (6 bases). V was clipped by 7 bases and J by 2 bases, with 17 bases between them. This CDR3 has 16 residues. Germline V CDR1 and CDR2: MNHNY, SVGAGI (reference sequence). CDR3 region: CASTSRPGANTGELFF. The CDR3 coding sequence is TGTGCCAGCACCTCACGACCGGGAGCCAACACCGGGGAGCTGTTTTTT.

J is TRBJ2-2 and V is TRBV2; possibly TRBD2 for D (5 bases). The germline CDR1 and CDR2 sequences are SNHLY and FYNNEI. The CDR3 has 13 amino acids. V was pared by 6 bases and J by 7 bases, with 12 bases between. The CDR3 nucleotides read TGTGCCAGCAGCGGTCCCCGGGGCGGGGAGCTGTTTTTT. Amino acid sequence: CASSGPRGGELFF.